The 24 T cell receptor beta chains presented below share a single source sample, sequenced in a study of cytomegalovirus exposure and HLA in healthy donors. Clones were read by immunoSEQ multiplex PCR, and TCRdb kept only the in-frame ones, dropping some. The data show 82,000 or so clones, 90% to 95% seen once. The source material was PBMCs. These receptors originate from a man between 18 and 29 years old in good health and CMV-seronegative.

The genes are TRBV7-9 and TRBJ2-7; 10 bases are shared with TRBD1. The CDR3 is 15 residues long. The junction had 11 bases not matched to a gene; V was cut back by 5 bases and J by 7 bases. Germline V gene data show CDR1 as SEHNR and CDR2 as FQNEAQ (reference sequence). The CDR3: CASSPPGQGGLEQYF. CDR3 in DNA: TGTGCCAGCAGCCCCCCTGGACAGGGGGGCTTGGAGCAGTACTTC.

The chain has TRBV6-1 and TRBJ2-5; D not certain. The CDR3 has 15 residues. The germline gives CDR1 MNHNS, CDR2 SASEGT. V dropped 2 bases and J dropped 5 bases, with 15 bases sitting between them. The CDR3: CASSETPELRETQYF. The CDR3, as DNA: TGTGCCAGCAGTGAAACCCCAGAATTGAGGGAGACCCAGTACTTC.

The CDR3, as DNA: TGTGCCAGCAGCTCGGACAGTAGCAATCAGCCCCAGCATTTT. Its translation: CASSSDSSNQPQHF. The chain recombines TRBV7-2 with TRBJ1-5; TRBD1 might be the D (6 bases). CDR1 and CDR2 (germline): SGHTA, FQGNSA. The V end lost 4 bases, the J end lost 0 bases, and 7 bases lay between the germline ends. This CDR3 contains 14 residues.

This clone has only a few counts. This chain connects TRBV29-1 to TRBJ1-1; 8 bases line up with TRBD1. This CDR3 spans 15 amino acids. The germline V gene encodes CDR1 SQVTM and CDR2 ANQGSEA. J was trimmed by 1 base and V by 5 bases; bases with no gene match: 9. The CDR3 nucleotides read TGCAGCGTTAAGGGTACAGGGGGGAGGAACACTGAAGCTTTCTTT. It specifies CSVKGTGGRNTEAFF. Combining the CDR3 with reference TRBV29-1 and TRBJ1-1 gives the whole variable domain SAVISQKPSRDICQRGTSLTIQCQVDSQVTMMFWYRQQPGQSLTLIATANQGSEATYESGFVIDKFPISRPNLTFSTLTVSNMSPEDSSIYLCSVKGTGGRNTEAFFGQGTRLTVV.

V gene TRBV20-1 combines with J gene TRBJ2-5; perhaps TRBD2 as D (5 bases). V lost 8 bases and J lost 5, with 12 bases in between. Germline-derived CDR1 and CDR2 are DFQATT and SNEGSKA (reference sequence). The CDR3 spans 11 residues. The CDR3 DNA is TGCAGTACTCCAACGGGGGAGACCCAGTACTTC. This encodes CSTPTGETQYF.

The rearrangement uses TRBV30 and TRBJ1-1; 8 bases map to TRBD1. CDR1 and CDR2 from the germline V gene are GTSNPN and SVGIG (reference sequence). With V trimmed by 4 bases and J by 8 bases, 3 bases remained unmatched. CDR3 length: 11 amino acids. CDR3 sequence reads: CAWNRDREAFF. CDR3 nucleotides: TGTGCCTGGAACCGGGACAGGGAAGCTTTCTTT.

The chain employs TRBV5-1 and TRBJ2-1, with 9 positions matching TRBD1. The germline CDR1 and CDR2 sequences are SGHRS and YFSETQ. The CDR3 sequence is 20 residues long. With 4 bases clipped from V and 0 bases from J, the junction kept 17 bases outside the gene matches. This CDR3 reads CASSETGTGNPRSSYNEQFF. The DNA for the CDR3 is TGCGCCAGCAGCGAGACCGGGACAGGGAATCCTAGGAGCTCCTACAATGAGCAGTTCTTC. Based on the CDR3 plus reference TRBV5-1 and TRBJ2-1, the full variable domain is KAGVTQTPRYLIKTRGQQVTLSCSPISGHRSVSWYQQTPGQGLQFLFEYFSETQRNKGNFPGRFSGRQFSNSRSEMNVSTLELGDSALYLCASSETGTGNPRSSYNEQFFGPGTRLTVL.

V gene TRBV2 combines with J gene TRBJ2-3, with 8 bases that match TRBD2. The CDR3 has 15 residues. Trimming at V came to 8 bases and at J to 3 bases, leaving 10 bases not matched to a gene. CDR1 SNHLY and CDR2 FYNNEI come from the germline V gene. The CDR3: CASSRQAGDTDTQYF. CDR3 DNA sequence: TGTGCCAGCTCCCGACAAGCGGGGGATACAGATACGCAGTATTTT.

This clone was detected only once. The chain joins TRBV7-2 to TRBJ2-2; the D gene is possibly TRBD1 (6 bases). The V end was cut by 5 bases, the J end by 7 bases, with 14 bases between. The CDR3 consists of 14 residues. Germline values: CDR1 SGHTA, CDR2 FQGNSA. CDR3 DNA sequence: TGTGCCAGCAGCCCGCACAGGGCAAACGGGGAGCTGTTTTTT. Protein: CASSPHRANGELFF.

The V gene is TRBV5-5, the J gene TRBJ2-5, with 8 bases fitting TRBD2. The CDR3 has 15 residues. Per the germline V gene, CDR1 is SGHKS and CDR2 is YYEKEE (reference sequence). V shed 4 bases, J shed 2 bases, and the junction held 7 bases outside the gene matches. The CDR3 DNA follows: TGTGCCAGCAGCCTAGGACTAGCAGAACAAGAGACCCAGTACTTC. Its translation is CASSLGLAEQETQYF. The full variable domain, its missing parts supplied by reference TRBV5-5 and TRBJ2-5, is DAGVTQSPTHLIKTRGQQVTLRCSPISGHKSVSWYQQVLGQGPQFIFQYYEKEERGRGNFPDRFSARQFPNYSSELNVNALLLGDSALYLCASSLGLAEQETQYFGPGTRLLVL.

This chain uses TRBV29-1 with TRBJ2-1; D not certain. From germline, CDR1 is SQVTM and CDR2 ANQGSEA. The CDR3 has 14 residues. With 1 base removed from V and 6 bases from J, the gap between germline ends came to 13 bases. The CDR3 DNA reads TGCAGCGTTGAAGGGGCAGCCCACACCAATGAGCAGTTCTTC. This sequence encodes CSVEGAAHTNEQFF.

This chain uses TRBV30 with TRBJ2-7; D is perhaps TRBD2 (5 bases). Per germline, CDR1 GTSNPN and CDR2 SVGIG (reference sequence). Deletions cut 5 bases from V and 7 bases from J, with 15 bases between. The CDR3 spans 12 residues. CDR3 region: CAWSPRGMEQYF. DNA of the CDR3: TGTGCCTGGTCCCCCCGGGGAATGGAGCAGTACTTC.

The V gene is TRBV27, the J gene TRBJ1-1; no firm D call. Germline V gene data show CDR1 as MNHEY and CDR2 as SMNVEV (reference sequence). The CDR3 totals 16 residues. Deletions cut 3 bases from V and 6 bases from J, with 20 bases between. The CDR3 DNA reads as TGTGCCAGCAGTTTCGGACTACAGTCTAACCCCTCTGAAGCTTTCTTT. It yields the protein CASSFGLQSNPSEAFF.

This clone was seen a few times. The rearrangement joins TRBV10-3 to TRBJ2-7; 11 nucleotides line up with TRBD1. The V gene end was trimmed by 7 bases and the J gene end by 7 bases; junction bases not matched to a gene: 6. The CDR3 loop spans 13 amino acids. The V gene's germline CDR1 is ENHRY and CDR2 SYGVKD. The CDR3 region is CAIIGTGGGEQYF. CDR3 nucleotides: TGTGCCATCATCGGGACAGGGGGAGGGGAGCAGTACTTC.

The DNA for the CDR3 is TGTGCCAGCAGGAATCTAGCGGGGGTTAATAATGAGCAGTTCTTC. Protein sequence: CASRNLAGVNNEQFF. This chain joins TRBV6-1 and TRBJ2-1, with TRBD2 matching 10 bases. After removal of 6 bases from V and 7 bases from J, the junction contained 9 bases not matched to a gene. The CDR3 totals 15 residues. Per germline, CDR1 MNHNS and CDR2 SASEGT.

This sequence joins TRBV19 and TRBJ1-2; TRBD1 matches 8 bases. The junction had 9 bases not matched to a gene; V was cut back by 7 bases and J by 5 bases. Germline CDR1 reads LNHDA; CDR2 reads SQIVND (reference sequence). The CDR3 sequence is 14 residues long. The CDR3: CASILGQGPYGYTF. CDR3 DNA sequence: TGTGCCAGTATCCTAGGACAGGGCCCATATGGCTACACCTTC.

The V and J genes are TRBV14 and TRBJ2-1; 9 bases line up with TRBD2. CDR1 is SGHDN, CDR2 FVKESK, per germline. V trimming: 0 bases; J trimming: 0 bases; junction bases outside the gene matches: 9. The CDR3 is 19 amino acids. The CDR3 loop is CASSQERGLAGNSYNEQFF. For the CDR3, the DNA is TGTGCCAGCAGCCAAGAGAGGGGCCTAGCGGGGAACTCCTACAATGAGCAGTTCTTC.

The chain uses TRBV5-1 and TRBJ1-2; 7 positions agree with TRBD1. Germline trimming cut 4 bases from V and 0 bases from J; bases unmatched to any gene: 6. The V gene's germline CDR1 is SGHRS and CDR2 YFSETQ. This CDR3 is built from 15 residues. The CDR3 DNA sequence: TGCGCCAGCAGCGTGGACAGGCTAGCTAACTATGGCTACACCTTC. Its translation is CASSVDRLANYGYTF.

The V gene is TRBV18, the J gene TRBJ2-7; D is undetermined. The CDR3 sequence is 9 residues long. Deletions cut 9 bases from V and 3 bases from J, with 3 bases between. CDR1 and CDR2 from the germline V gene are KGHSH and LQKENI. CDR3 coding DNA: TGTGCCAGGTACTACGAGCAGTACTTC. Translated: CARYYEQYF.

This clone was seen only once. This rearrangement joins TRBV7-9 to TRBJ2-5; the match to TRBD1 covers 10 bases. The length of the CDR3 is 18 residues. Germline loops: CDR1 SEHNR, CDR2 FQNEAQ (reference sequence). Losses at the gene ends were 4 bases for V and 5 bases for J; bases not matched to a gene: 16. CDR3 nucleotides: TGTGCCAGCAGCTCCACTACCCCGGGGACAGGGGAGAGGGAGACCCAGTACTTC. Protein product: CASSSTTPGTGERETQYF.

The chain links TRBV21-1 to TRBJ2-7; the tabulated D call, TRBD2, remains unverified against the DNA. TRBV21-1 is assigned pseudogene status. This CDR3 is built from 12 residues. CDR3 nucleotides: TGTGCCAGCAGGTCTACCCACTACGAGCAGTACTTC. It codes for CASRSTHYEQYF.

With respect to this clone: As the CDR3 is not closed by the conserved phenylalanine or tryptophan, this likely results from a read error. The DNA is left out, because the CDR3 cannot be placed on it with certainty; the CDR3 is given as TCRdb lists it. V usage is TRBV15 and J usage is TRBJ2-7; no DNA check was done on the table's D call, TRBD1. The CDR3 sequence runs 12 residues, both termini included. CDR1 is LNHNV, CDR2 YYDKDF, per germline (reference sequence). CDR3 sequence: CATSRDRTGWAL.

The chain recombines TRBV14 with TRBJ2-5; TRBD1 is a possible D gene (5 bases). This CDR3 has 16 residues. The V end was cut by 0 bases, the J end by 5 bases, with 16 bases between. Germline assignment: CDR1 SGHDN and CDR2 FVKESK. CDR3: CASSQDPSGRAETQYF. The CDR3 DNA follows: TGTGCCAGCAGCCAAGACCCCTCGGGCAGGGCTGAGACCCAGTACTTC.

The rearrangement uses TRBV27 and TRBJ1-2; 8 bases are a match to TRBD1. The CDR3 is 19 amino acids. CDR1 and CDR2 from the germline V gene are MNHEY and SMNVEV (reference sequence). With 0 bases clipped from V and 0 bases from J, the junction kept 12 bases outside the gene matches. CDR3: CASSLSRIVTGDTNYGYTF. As DNA, the CDR3 is TGTGCCAGCAGTTTATCTCGTATAGTGACAGGGGACACTAACTATGGCTACACCTTC.